This TCR beta chain stems from a study of T-cell memory formation after mild COVID-19. Study background: Most TCR clusters belonged to a single donor.

TCR alpha and TCR beta cDNA libraries with sample barcodes and UMIs came from 5'RACE using constant-segment primers. A single record per CDR3 protein comes from TCRdb applying MiXCR to the 5' RACE reads. The sample lists 470,000 or so distinct CDR3 sequences; around 19% were seen once. Germline trimming cut 4 bases from V and 3 bases from J; bases unmatched to any gene: 10. Germline lookup yields CDR1 SGHRS and CDR2 YFSETQ. There are 16 residues in the CDR3. In regard to this clonotype: Antigen unknown.

Findings of the study overall: Day 15 to 85 contracting clones showed balanced CD4/CD8; later expanders leaned CD4+. Largely, contracting CD4+ clones fell within CM and EM, and contracting CD8+ clones within EMRA.

The chain links TRBV5-1 to TRBJ2-5; 9 bases agree with TRBD1. The sequence was collected from an adult woman who had mild COVID-19 (a few samples of this study predate the infection). Cell type and time point are not known. Sample: PBMCs or a T cell subset sorted from them (not recorded which). The CDR3 sequence is CASSVQGASSKETQYF. The CDR3, as DNA: TGCGCCAGCAGCGTACAGGGGGCAAGCTCCAAAGAGACCCAGTACTTC.